This T cell receptor (beta chain) derives from a study of PD-L1 blockade in urothelial cancer. Study-wide context: After treatment start, blood was analyzed at 3 weeks (second dose) and at 6 weeks. Blood-derived samples held a median roughly 150,000 T cells.

Clones were sequenced by immunoSEQ multiplex PCR, and TCRdb holds only the in-frame ones, with some missing. The data contain 98,000 or so clones, about 90% of them singletons. Points on this clone: Its target is not known.

Time point defined: pretreatment peripheral blood. Individual patients had between 1 and 8 samples, taken pretreatment and on-treatment. General observations from the study: Survival was better when pretreatment blood TCR clonality fell below the median.

Trimming left V 5 bases short and J 6 bases short, with 20 bases between. The CDR3 runs 15 residues. Germline CDR1 reads LNHDA; CDR2 reads SQIVND (reference sequence). The source of this sequence is a man aged 55 to 70 with urothelial cancer. This chain joins TRBV19 and TRBJ2-7; tentative D call: TRBD2 (7 bases). The sequencing here drew on PBMCs, taken around atezolizumab (anti-PD-L1) treatment. The CDR3 protein is CASSPLGQGGGEQYF. DNA for the CDR3: TGTGCCAGTAGTCCCCTCGGGCAGGGAGGGGGCGAGCAGTACTTC.